A single sample is the source of the 10 T cell receptor beta chains below, sequenced in a study of technical replicates of blood from a few donors. Sequenced by immunoSEQ multiplex PCR; TCRdb stores in-frame clones only, minus some. The sample has more than 65,000 clones; 93% are singletons. The sequencing input was T cells isolated from PBMCs. These receptors all come from a human donor in good health.

The V gene is TRBV11-2, the J gene TRBJ2-7; a possible D gene is TRBD2 (6 bases). Germline lookup yields CDR1 SGHAT and CDR2 FQNNGV. This CDR3 is built from 17 residues. V was pared by 3 bases and J by 4 bases, with 22 bases between. CDR3 residues: CASSLEGIPGMGYEQYF. The CDR3 DNA reads as TGTGCCAGCAGCTTGGAGGGGATCCCAGGGATGGGTTACGAGCAGTACTTC. The full variable domain, rest sourced from reference TRBV11-2 and TRBJ2-7, is EAGVAQSPRYKIIEKRQSVAFWCNPISGHATLYWYQQILGQGPKLLIQFQNNGVVDDSQLPKDRFSAERLKGVDSTLKIQPAKLEDSAVYLCASSLEGIPGMGYEQYFGPGTRLTVT.

The chain links TRBV7-9 to TRBJ2-4; D is perhaps TRBD2 (6 bases). The V gene lost 4 bases and the J gene lost 7 bases, with 11 bases spanning the gap. Germline CDR1 is SEHNR and CDR2 is FQNEAQ (reference sequence). This CDR3 has 13 residues. CDR3 in DNA: TGTGCCAGCAGCTCACGGGAGTGGAACATTCAGTACTTC. This encodes CASSSREWNIQYF.

The V gene is TRBV6-6, the J gene TRBJ1-5; the match to TRBD1 covers 7 bases. CDR3 length: 15 amino acids. V trimming: 7 bases; J trimming: 6 bases; junction bases outside the gene matches: 12. The germline V gene has CDR1 MNHNY and CDR2 SVGAGI (reference sequence). The CDR3 DNA reads TGTGCCAGCACCGAAGAAGGGGGCTTTAGTCAGCCCCAGCATTTT. Its translation: CASTEEGGFSQPQHF.

J is TRBJ2-7 and V is TRBV6-5, with 10 bases fitting TRBD1. From germline, CDR1 is MNHEY and CDR2 SVGAGI. After removal of 2 bases from V and 3 bases from J, the junction contained 4 bases not matched to a gene. This CDR3 spans 15 amino acids. The DNA of the CDR3 is TGTGCCAGCAGTTACATGGGGACAGGGGACTACGAGCAGTACTTC. It translates to CASSYMGTGDYEQYF.

V and J are TRBV5-1 and TRBJ2-7; D is uncertain. Looked up from germline, CDR1 is SGHRS and CDR2 is YFSETQ. The CDR3 sequence is 12 residues long. The germline V and J ends were trimmed by 3 bases and 0 bases, with 4 bases remaining between them. The CDR3 DNA sequence: TGCGCCAGCAGCTACAGCTCCTACGAGCAGTACTTC. Translation gives CASSYSSYEQYF. Full variable domain (missing parts from reference TRBV5-1 and TRBJ2-7): KAGVTQTPRYLIKTRGQQVTLSCSPISGHRSVSWYQQTPGQGLQFLFEYFSETQRNKGNFPGRFSGRQFSNSRSEMNVSTLELGDSALYLCASSYSSYEQYFGPGTRLTVT.

The rearrangement links TRBV28 to TRBJ2-7; D is perhaps TRBD1 (6 bases). The CDR3 is 12 amino acids. V lost 2 bases and J lost 6, with 8 bases in between. Germline V gene lookup returns CDR1 MDHEN and CDR2 SYDVKM. The chain's CDR3 is CASSLTGFEQYF. The CDR3, as DNA: TGTGCCAGCAGTTTAACAGGGTTCGAGCAGTACTTC. The entire variable domain, with the rest obtained from reference TRBV28 and TRBJ2-7, is as follows: DVKVTQSSRYLVKRTGEKVFLECVQDMDHENMFWYRQDPGLGLRLIYFSYDVKMKEKGDIPEGYSVSREKKERFSLILESASTNQTSMYLCASSLTGFEQYFGPGTRLTVT.

V is TRBV30 and J is TRBJ1-1; 7 bases are a match to TRBD1. V shed 1 base, J shed 6 bases, and the junction held 2 bases outside the gene matches. Germline-derived CDR1 and CDR2 are GTSNPN and SVGIG (reference sequence). This CDR3 has 12 residues. Written as DNA, the CDR3 is TGTGCCTGGAGTGGAGACAGGGCTGAAGCTTTCTTT. Its protein product is CAWSGDRAEAFF.

On this clone: Different DNA sequences within this sample yield the same CDR3. The chain couples TRBV29-1 to TRBJ2-7; D perhaps matches TRBD2 (5 bases). Trimming removed 4 bases from V and 0 bases from J, with 10 bases in between. Germline CDR1 SQVTM, CDR2 ANQGSEA. The CDR3 sequence is 13 residues long. CDR3 sequence reads: CSVAAGLSYEQYF. The CDR3 DNA sequence: TGCAGCGTTGCGGCAGGACTCTCCTACGAGCAGTACTTC.

V usage is TRBV5-8 and J usage is TRBJ1-3, with D possibly being TRBD1 (5 bases). The V gene's germline CDR1 is SGHTS and CDR2 YDEGEE. Trimming cost V 10 bases and J 0 bases, with 23 bases left between them. CDR3 size: 17 residues. In DNA form, the CDR3 reads TGTGCCTCTATGCCGGTCGGCGGGGCCCTCTCTGGAAACACCATATATTTT. It codes for CASMPVGGALSGNTIYF.

The chain links TRBV6-5 to TRBJ2-4; possible D gene TRBD1, 6 bases. Trimming stripped 5 bases from V and 7 bases from J, with 18 bases between. Germline-derived CDR1 and CDR2 are MNHEY and SVGAGI. This CDR3 has 15 residues. CDR3 bases: TGTGCCAGCAGTAGGGGGTCAGAAGCGTCGAACATTCAGTACTTC. Translating gives CASSRGSEASNIQYF.